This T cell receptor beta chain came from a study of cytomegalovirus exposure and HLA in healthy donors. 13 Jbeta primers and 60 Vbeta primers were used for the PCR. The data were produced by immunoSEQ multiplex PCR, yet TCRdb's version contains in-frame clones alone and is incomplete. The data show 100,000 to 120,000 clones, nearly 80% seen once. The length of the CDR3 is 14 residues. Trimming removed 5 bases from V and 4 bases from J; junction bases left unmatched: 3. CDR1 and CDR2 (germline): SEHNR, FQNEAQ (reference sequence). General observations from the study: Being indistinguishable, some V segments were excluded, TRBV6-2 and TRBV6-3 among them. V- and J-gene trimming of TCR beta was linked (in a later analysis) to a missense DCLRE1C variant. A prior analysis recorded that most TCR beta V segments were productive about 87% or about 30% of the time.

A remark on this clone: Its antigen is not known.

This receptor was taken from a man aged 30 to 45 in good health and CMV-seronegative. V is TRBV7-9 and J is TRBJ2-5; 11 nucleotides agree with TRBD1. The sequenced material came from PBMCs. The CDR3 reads CASSPDRGRETQYF. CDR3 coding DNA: TGTGCCAGCAGCCCGGACAGGGGGCGAGAGACCCAGTACTTC.